Presented here are 21 T cell receptor beta chains from one specimen sequenced in a study of OX40 agonist ivuxolimab in advanced cancers. This table comes from immunoSEQ multiplex PCR, and its TCRdb copy is limited to in-frame clones, with some not included. Among about 57,000 clones listed, 85% to 90% were seen once. The material was CD4+ or CD8+ T cells sorted from blood, obtained in a trial of the OX40 agonist ivuxolimab. These receptors all stem from an adult with an advanced solid tumor such as melanoma, head and neck, liver or kidney cancer.

The DNA for the CDR3 is TGTGCCAGCAGCTCGTACAGGGGTTTAGCGTACGAGCAGTACTTC. This sequence encodes CASSSYRGLAYEQYF. The gene calls are TRBV11-2 and TRBJ2-7; 7 nucleotides agree with TRBD1. The ends lost 4 bases at V and 4 bases at J; junction bases unmatched: 10. Germline V gives CDR1 SGHAT, CDR2 FQNNGV. This CDR3 is 15 amino acids long.

This sequence joins TRBV27 and TRBJ1-5; D gene uncertain. The germline V gene has CDR1 MNHEY and CDR2 SMNVEV (reference sequence). The CDR3 loop spans 14 amino acids. The V gene lost 1 base and the J gene lost 3 bases, with 7 bases spanning the gap. Here the CDR3 DNA reads TGTGCCAGCAGTTTATACGGTTTCAATCAGCCCCAGCATTTT. As protein: CASSLYGFNQPQHF.

The chain employs TRBV14 and TRBJ2-5; D perhaps matches TRBD2 (6 bases). Germline CDR1 SGHDN, CDR2 FVKESK. The CDR3 sequence is 16 residues long. Trimming removed 0 bases from V and 3 bases from J, with 14 bases in between. CDR3 amino acids: CASSQDVGTGEETQYF. The CDR3 coding sequence is TGTGCCAGCAGCCAAGATGTGGGTACGGGGGAAGAGACCCAGTACTTC.

This chain uses TRBV4-1 with TRBJ1-4; 7 bases align to TRBD1. The J segment lost 6 bases and the V segment lost 4 bases, leaving 8 bases of the junction unmatched. The CDR3 covers 15 residues. The germline V gene has CDR1 MGHRA and CDR2 YSYEKL. The CDR3, as DNA: TGCGCCAGCAGCCCATTGGGACAGAGTTATGAAAAACTGTTTTTT. This translates into CASSPLGQSYEKLFF.

The chain combines TRBV6-5 with TRBJ2-7, with TRBD2 identical over 7 bases. The J segment lost 5 bases and the V segment lost 6 bases, leaving 7 bases of the junction unmatched. CDR1 and CDR2 (germline): MNHEY, SVGAGI. The CDR3 extends over 13 amino acids. The CDR3 sequence is CASSDYAGDEQYF. The CDR3 DNA reads as TGTGCCAGCAGCGATTACGCGGGGGACGAGCAGTACTTC.

The genes are TRBV18 and TRBJ2-7, with TRBD1 identical over 9 bases. CDR1 and CDR2 from the germline V gene are KGHSH and LQKENI. V trimming: 6 bases; J trimming: 5 bases; junction bases outside the gene matches: 8. The length of the CDR3 is 14 residues. CDR3 in amino acids: CASSPGQGFDEQYF. The CDR3 coding sequence is TGTGCCAGCTCCCCCGGACAGGGGTTCGACGAGCAGTACTTC. The complete variable domain, with remaining parts taken from reference TRBV18 and TRBJ2-7, reads NAGVMQNPRHLVRRRGQEARLRCSPMKGHSHVYWYRQLPEEGLKFMVYLQKENIIDESGMPKERFSAEFPKEGPSILRIQQVVRGDSAAYFCASSPGQGFDEQYFGPGTRLTVT.

J is TRBJ1-5 and V is TRBV27; D is ambiguous. Germline V lookup: CDR1 MNHEY, CDR2 SMNVEV (reference sequence). V was pared by 2 bases and J by 6 bases, with 5 bases between. The CDR3 runs to 12 residues. CDR3 protein: CASSLQVQPQHF. CDR3 DNA sequence: TGTGCCAGCAGTTTACAGGTTCAGCCCCAGCATTTT.

This chain links TRBV5-1 with TRBJ2-3; 12 positions match TRBD1. Germline V lookup: CDR1 SGHRS, CDR2 YFSETQ. V trimming: 4 bases; J trimming: 3 bases; junction bases outside the gene matches: 3. The CDR3 runs to 15 residues. This CDR3 reads CASSVGQGATDTQYF. CDR3 DNA: TGCGCCAGCAGCGTGGGACAGGGGGCGACAGATACGCAGTATTTT.

Regarding this clone: This same CDR3 is encoded by further DNA sequences in the sample. The chain uses TRBV5-1 and TRBJ1-3; TRBD1 agrees at 7 bases. Looked up from germline, CDR1 is SGHRS and CDR2 is YFSETQ. After removal of 4 bases from V and 0 bases from J, the junction contained 4 bases not matched to a gene. The CDR3 spans 15 residues. CDR3 sequence: CASSLGQSSGNTIYF. The CDR3, as DNA: TGCGCCAGCAGCCTGGGACAGTCCTCTGGAAACACCATATATTTT.

The gene calls are TRBV2 and TRBJ1-2; D is uncertain. Per the germline V gene, CDR1 is SNHLY and CDR2 is FYNNEI. Trimming stripped 6 bases from V and 8 bases from J, with 13 bases between. The CDR3 covers 12 residues. The CDR3 is CASSRPMEGYTF. The CDR3 nucleotides are TGTGCCAGCAGCCGCCCCATGGAAGGCTACACCTTC.

A single count supports this clone. The chain links TRBV5-6 to TRBJ2-7; D is perhaps TRBD2 (6 bases). CDR3 size: 14 residues. Germline CDR1 is SGHDT and CDR2 is YYEEEE. The ends were cut back, 0 bases at V and 5 bases at J, with 12 bases in the middle. The CDR3 DNA sequence: TGTGCCAGCAGCTTGGCCCCCACTAGCAACGAGCAGTACTTC. The encoded protein is CASSLAPTSNEQYF.

The gene calls are TRBV7-6 and TRBJ1-2; D not resolved. Per the germline V gene, CDR1 is SGHVS and CDR2 is FNYEAQ. V lost 5 bases to trimming and J lost 8 bases, with 24 bases between them. The CDR3 is made up of 16 amino acids. The DNA of the CDR3 is TGTGCCAGCAGCCCCCAGATCCGCGGCGCCGGGTACGGCTACACCTTC. Protein product: CASSPQIRGAGYGYTF.

The rearrangement links TRBV5-1 to TRBJ2-1; TRBD2 is a possible D gene (6 bases). Per the germline V gene, CDR1 is SGHRS and CDR2 is YFSETQ. Trimming took off 6 bases at V and 8 bases at J, with 18 bases between the two ends. There are 14 residues in the CDR3. The CDR3 reads CASNPRAGTDEQFF. The CDR3 DNA follows: TGCGCCAGCAACCCACGGGCGGGGACTGATGAGCAGTTCTTC. The complete variable domain, with remaining parts taken from reference TRBV5-1 and TRBJ2-1, reads KAGVTQTPRYLIKTRGQQVTLSCSPISGHRSVSWYQQTPGQGLQFLFEYFSETQRNKGNFPGRFSGRQFSNSRSEMNVSTLELGDSALYLCASNPRAGTDEQFFGPGTRLTVL.

This chain links TRBV29-1 with TRBJ2-1, with 7 bases lining up with TRBD2. This CDR3 is built from 17 residues. Germline CDR1 SQVTM, CDR2 ANQGSEA. V shed 3 bases, J shed 0 bases, and the junction held 11 bases outside the gene matches. The CDR3 DNA follows: TGCAGCGTTGACCATCCGGGAGGAGTCCTCTCCTACAATGAGCAGTTCTTC. Translated, it gives CSVDHPGGVLSYNEQFF.

The rearrangement joins TRBV2 to TRBJ2-2; D may correspond to TRBD1 or TRBD2 (6 bases each). Germline V gives CDR1 SNHLY, CDR2 FYNNEI. Between the trimmed V and J ends, which lost 4 bases and 4 bases, there was a span of 10 bases. The CDR3 totals 14 residues. The CDR3 bases are TGTGCCAGCAGTGTGGAGGGGGGCACCGGGGAGCTGTTTTTT. This codes for CASSVEGGTGELFF.

In its sample, this clone was seen once. CDR3 amino acids: CATSSNFMGDYQETQYF. The DNA of the CDR3 is TGTGCCACCAGCAGCAACTTTATGGGCGACTACCAAGAGACCCAGTACTTC. The chain uses TRBV15 and TRBJ2-5; D call uncertain. This CDR3 has 17 amino acids. V lost 3 bases to trimming and J lost 0 bases, with 17 bases between them. Germline loops: CDR1 LNHNV, CDR2 YYDKDF (reference sequence).

The chain links TRBV2 to TRBJ1-2; perhaps TRBD1 as D (6 bases). The CDR3 runs to 13 residues. Trimming removed 5 bases from V and 8 bases from J, with 15 bases in between. Germline lookup yields CDR1 SNHLY and CDR2 FYNNEI. CDR3 in DNA: TGTGCCAGCAGTCCACAGGGATCGAGAGGCTACACCTTC. Protein product: CASSPQGSRGYTF.

V and J are TRBV7-2 and TRBJ1-3; D unclear. V lost 3 bases, J lost 0 bases, and 9 bases lay in between. Per the germline V gene, CDR1 is SGHTA and CDR2 is FQGNSA. The CDR3 spans 15 residues. As DNA, the CDR3 is TGTGCCAGCAGCTTGAGGGCCTCCTCTGGAAACACCATATATTTT. The encoded protein is CASSLRASSGNTIYF.

The chain uses TRBV29-1 and TRBJ2-3; D may match TRBD1 or TRBD2 (6 bases each). Looked up from germline, CDR1 is SQVTM and CDR2 is ANQGSEA. The CDR3 has 14 amino acids. V gave up 2 bases and J gave up 0 bases, with 9 bases separating them. CDR3 nucleotides: TGCAGCGTTGAACGGGGGCTTAGCACAGATACGCAGTATTTT. Residues: CSVERGLSTDTQYF.

The gene calls are TRBV5-1 and TRBJ2-5, with a weak D call TRBD2 (5 bases). This CDR3 spans 14 amino acids. In germline, CDR1 is SGHRS, CDR2 YFSETQ. Between the trimmed V and J ends, which lost 4 bases and 4 bases, there was a span of 14 bases. As DNA, the CDR3 is TGCGCCAGCAGCATTGAGGGAAACGGAGAGACCCAGTACTTC. The encoded protein is CASSIEGNGETQYF.

Here the CDR3 reads CAWSYGNTIYF. CDR3 nucleotide sequence: TGTGCCTGGAGTTATGGAAACACCATATATTTT. The chain combines TRBV30 with TRBJ1-3, with D hard to call. CDR3 length: 11 amino acids. Looked up from germline, CDR1 is GTSNPN and CDR2 is SVGIG (reference sequence). V lost 2 bases and J 3 bases, leaving 2 bases between the germline ends.